The rows below give T cell receptor beta chains drawn from one sample of a study of CD8 T cells in Susac syndrome. TCRdb analysed the immunoSEQ multiplex PCR reads with MiXCR anew, one entry per CDR3 protein. The sample shows around 71,000 distinct CDR3 sequences, just over 95% of them seen only once. Sample: CD4+ T cells from PBMCs. The receptors here all came from a human donor with multiple sclerosis. Each CDR3 is given with its conserved first and last residue. Each record gives: CDR3 length, J gene, D gene, clone size, V gene, CDR3 DNA, CDR3 protein. A D gene is named only where the DNA matches it firmly. Size values are once, few and many counts, or a class for expanded clones, and some rows have none.

15	TRBJ1-2	NA	NA	TRBV7-9	TGTGCCAGCAGACCCCGATGGGGCCCAGTTTCGGGCTACACCTTC	CASRPRWGPVSGYTF
12	TRBJ2-5	NA	NA	TRBV10-3	TGTGCCATACGGGTTGACTCTGAGACCCAGTACTTC	CAIRVDSETQYF
14	TRBJ1-4	NA	NA	TRBV9	TGTGCCAGCAGCGTAGACAGTTACGGGAGAAAACTGTTTTTT	CASSVDSYGRKLFF
17	TRBJ2-1	TRBD2	NA	TRBV11-2	TGTGCCAGCAGCTTAAGGGGCGCAGCGGGGGGGCGGAATGAGCAGTTCTTC	CASSLRGAAGGRNEQFF
17	TRBJ2-1	TRBD2	NA	TRBV7-2	TGTGCCAGCAGCTTAGTGGTACTAGCGGGGGGCTACAATGAGCAGTTCTTC	CASSLVVLAGGYNEQFF
16	TRBJ1-6	NA	NA	TRBV12-3/TRBV12-4	TGTGCCAGCAGTCGCTCCGGACAGTTCCATAATTCACCCCTCCACTTT	CASSRSGQFHNSPLHF
15	TRBJ1-5	NA	NA	TRBV7-9	TGTGCCAGCAGCCATTCCAGGGTTGGCAATCAGCCCCAGCATTTT	CASSHSRVGNQPQHF
14	TRBJ1-4	NA	NA	TRBV24-1	TGTGCCACCAGTGACACCAACAGCAATGAAAAACTGTTTTTT	CATSDTNSNEKLFF
14	TRBJ2-2	NA	NA	TRBV12-3/TRBV12-4	TGTGCCAGCAGCTTCTGGGGATTTTCCGGGGAGCTGTTTTTT	CASSFWGFSGELFF
15	TRBJ1-2	NA	NA	TRBV29-1	TGCAGCGTTGAAGATCGGGGCAGTTCTAACTATGGCTACACCTTC	CSVEDRGSSNYGYTF
14	TRBJ2-5	NA	NA	TRBV7-2	TGTGCCAGCAGCTTGTTGACTAGGGAGGAGACCCAGTACTTC	CASSLLTREETQYF
15	TRBJ2-1	TRBD1	NA	TRBV28	TGTGCCAGCTTCCCACGCCGGGACAGGGGGAATGAGCAGTTCTTC	CASFPRRDRGNEQFF
14	TRBJ2-3	TRBD2	NA	TRBV7-2	TGTGCCAGCAGCTTAAGGACTAGGGAGGATACGCAGTATTTT	CASSLRTREDTQYF
13	TRBJ1-1	TRBD1	NA	TRBV30	TGTGCCTGGAGTCCCCGACGGGACAGTTTAGCTTTCTTT	CAWSPRRDSLAFF
15	TRBJ2-7	TRBD1	NA	TRBV18	TGTGCCAGCTCACCGTCCGGGACAGGGGCTTCACAGCAGTACTTC	CASSPSGTGASQQYF
14	TRBJ2-7	TRBD1	NA	TRBV6-5	TGTGCCAGCAGTTACCGGACAGGACCCTACGAGCAGTACTTC	CASSYRTGPYEQYF
15	TRBJ2-7	TRBD2	NA	TRBV28	TGTGCCAGCAGACCAACTAGCGGGGACTCCTACGAGCAGTACTTC	CASRPTSGDSYEQYF
13	TRBJ2-7	NA	NA	TRBV10-3	TGTGCCACCCTCCAAGACAGGTCTCTCGAGCAGTACTTC	CATLQDRSLEQYF
19	TRBJ2-6	TRBD1	once	TRBV20-1	TGCAGTGCTAGACCCACAACCGGGACAGGGTTGCCTGGGGCCAACGTCCTGACTTTC	CSARPTTGTGLPGANVLTF
14	TRBJ2-3	NA	NA	TRBV7-8	TGTGCCAGCAGCTTAGGCCGGGAGACAGATACGCAGTATTTT	CASSLGRETDTQYF
12	TRBJ1-1	TRBD1	NA	TRBV29-1	TGCAGCGCCGGACAGGGGAACACTGAAGCTTTCTTT	CSAGQGNTEAFF
16	TRBJ2-7	TRBD1	NA	TRBV7-2	TGTGCCAGCAGCAGGACCGGGACAGGTCCATCCTACGAGCAGTACTTC	CASSRTGTGPSYEQYF
13	TRBJ1-5	NA	NA	TRBV30	TGTGCCTTTCGACAGTCCGGCAATCAGCCCCAGCATTTT	CAFRQSGNQPQHF
16	TRBJ2-1	TRBD1	NA	TRBV7-2	TGTGCCAGCAGCTCACCCACAGGGGGCTCCTACAATGAGCAGTTCTTC	CASSSPTGGSYNEQFF
14	TRBJ1-1	TRBD1	NA	TRBV29-1	TGCAGCGTTGAGAAGGACAGGGCGAACACTGAAGCTTTCTTT	CSVEKDRANTEAFF
12	TRBJ2-5	TRBD1	NA	TRBV29-1	TGCAGCGTTAGGGACAGTAAAGAGACCCAGTACTTC	CSVRDSKETQYF
14	TRBJ2-1	TRBD2	NA	TRBV12-3/TRBV12-4	TGTGCCAGCAGTTTCAGCGGGGGGGCGGGTGAGCAGTTCTTC	CASSFSGGAGEQFF
13	TRBJ2-7	NA	NA	TRBV19	TGTGCCAGTAGTCCCCGGAGGGCTGGGGAGCAGTACTTC	CASSPRRAGEQYF
12	TRBJ1-2	TRBD1	NA	TRBV29-1	TGCAGCTTACGAACGGTAGGGGGCGGCTACACCTTC	CSLRTVGGGYTF
16	TRBJ2-5	NA	NA	TRBV4-1	TGCGCCAGCAGCCAAGATCGCCCTGGGGGCCGAGAGACCCAGTACTTC	CASSQDRPGGRETQYF
15	TRBJ2-7	NA	once	TRBV5-4	TGTGCCAGCAGCTTGGCCACAGGGAACTCCTACGAGCAGTACTTC	CASSLATGNSYEQYF
14	TRBJ2-1	TRBD1	once	TRBV6-1	TGTGCCAGCAGTGTGGGACAGGGAAACAATGAGCAGTTCTTC	CASSVGQGNNEQFF
14	TRBJ2-7	NA	NA	TRBV5-1	TGCGCCAGCAGCTTGGTAGGTGGGAACTACGAGCAGTACTTC	CASSLVGGNYEQYF
11	TRBJ2-5	NA	once	TRBV20-1	TGCAGTGCTACGGGGGAGGAGACCCAGTACTTC	CSATGEETQYF
14	TRBJ1-2	TRBD1	NA	TRBV20-1	TGCAGTGCCAGTTGGGACAGTGGCCAGGATGGCTACACCTTC	CSASWDSGQDGYTF
12	TRBJ1-4	NA	NA	TRBV2	TGTGCCAGCACTCGAGGACGGGAAAAACTGTTTTTT	CASTRGREKLFF
13	TRBJ2-7	NA	NA	TRBV20-1	TGCAGTGCTAGTGGCGGCGGGGCAAGGGAGCAGTACTTC	CSASGGGAREQYF
15	TRBJ2-7	TRBD1	NA	TRBV5-1	TGCGCCAGCAGCCCTACCGGGACAGGGCTCTACGAGCAGTACTTC	CASSPTGTGLYEQYF
15	TRBJ2-6	TRBD2	NA	TRBV28	TGTGCCAGCAGGGGGGGGAACTCTGGGGCCAACGTCCTGACTTTC	CASRGGNSGANVLTF
14	TRBJ1-2	TRBD1	NA	TRBV5-1	TGCGCCAGCAGTACCGGACAGGCCGCGGATGGCTACACCTTC	CASSTGQAADGYTF
14	TRBJ2-7	NA	NA	TRBV19	TGTGCCAGTAGTATAGGCGGCAGGACCTACGAGCAGTACTTC	CASSIGGRTYEQYF
16	TRBJ2-7	NA	NA	TRBV7-9	TGTGCCAGCAGCCAAAATGTCGGGGGCGGATCCTACGAGCAGTACTTC	CASSQNVGGGSYEQYF
14	TRBJ2-1	TRBD2	NA	TRBV5-1	TGCGCCAGCAGCTGGCGGGGGGTGGACAATGAGCAGTTCTTC	CASSWRGVDNEQFF
15	TRBJ2-3	NA	NA	TRBV10-3	TGTGCCATCAGTGCCTACGGACAGAGCACAGATACGCAGTATTTT	CAISAYGQSTDTQYF
13	TRBJ2-5	NA	few	TRBV5-1	TGTGCCAGCAGTTTAGGGGTCCAAGAGACCCAGTACTTC	CASSLGVQETQYF
12	TRBJ1-4	NA	NA	TRBV3-1	TGTGCCAGCAGCCAATTCCCGGGTACGCTGTTTTTT	CASSQFPGTLFF
14	TRBJ1-2	TRBD1	NA	TRBV11-3	TGTGCCAGCAGCCCCAGACAGGGACTGGATGGCTACACCTTC	CASSPRQGLDGYTF
15	TRBJ2-5	TRBD1	NA	TRBV7-2	TGTGCCAGCAGCTTAGCGGGACAGGGTGCGGAGACCCAGTACTTC	CASSLAGQGAETQYF
15	TRBJ2-5	NA	NA	TRBV5-1	TGCGCCAGCAGCCAACAGGGGACTAGCCAAGAGACCCAGTACTTC	CASSQQGTSQETQYF
14	TRBJ1-6	NA	NA	TRBV27	TGTGCCAGCACCTCCGACACAGGGAGATCACCCCTCCACTTT	CASTSDTGRSPLHF
14	TRBJ2-5	NA	NA	TRBV18	TGTGCCAGCTCCTGGCAGCCTTTAGGAGAGACCCAGTACTTC	CASSWQPLGETQYF
18	TRBJ2-5	TRBD2	NA	TRBV20-1	TGCAGTGCTAGAGATTTCCGGGGACTAGCGGGGGGGCATGAGACCCAGTACTTC	CSARDFRGLAGGHETQYF
17	TRBJ2-1	TRBD2	NA	TRBV7-9	TGTGCCAGTAGCGGGGGAATACCGTCGAGCTCCTACAATGAGCAGTTCTTC	CASSGGIPSSSYNEQFF
16	TRBJ2-2	NA	NA	TRBV12-3/TRBV12-4	TGTGCCAGCAGTCACGGGTTCGGGTCCCAGGGGGGGGAGCTGTTTTTT	CASSHGFGSQGGELFF
15	TRBJ1-1	NA	few	TRBV5-1	TGCGCCAGCAGCCAAGGGATGGGAGCGAACACTGAAGCTTTCTTT	CASSQGMGANTEAFF
12	TRBJ2-7	NA	NA	TRBV11-3	TGTGCCAGCAGCCCTATCTCTGGCGAGCAGTACTTC	CASSPISGEQYF
15	TRBJ1-4	NA	NA	TRBV20-1	TGCAGTGCGCCCCCTGGGGGCAGGTCTAATGAAAAACTGTTTTTT	CSAPPGGRSNEKLFF
15	TRBJ2-1	TRBD2	NA	TRBV20-1	TGCAGTGCTCCCTTTTTACCGGGGGGGCCCGGTGAGCAGTTCTTC	CSAPFLPGGPGEQFF
16	TRBJ2-1	TRBD2	NA	TRBV24-1	TGTGCCACCAGTGGGGGACTAGCGGGGGGCCTCTATGAGCAGTTCTTC	CATSGGLAGGLYEQFF